The 17 T cell receptor beta chains in this list originate from one sample, sequenced in a study of blood T cell repertoires in COVID-19. Sequencing was performed with immunoSEQ multiplex PCR; in TCRdb, only in-frame clones are kept and a portion is missing. This sample has 100,000 to 150,000 clones, with around 81% found just once. The sample consisted of peripheral blood. These receptors originate from a man between 40 and 49 years old with active or convalescent COVID-19.

The chain joins TRBV9 to TRBJ1-3, with 11 bases fitting TRBD1. CDR1 is SGDLS and CDR2 is YYNGEE in the germline V gene. Trimming removed 3 bases from V and 1 base from J; junction bases left unmatched: 6. The CDR3 contains 17 residues. The CDR3 loop is CASSAPGTGGSGNTIYF. The CDR3 DNA is TGTGCCAGCAGCGCTCCGGGGACAGGGGGTTCTGGAAACACCATATATTTT.

The chain joins TRBV28 to TRBJ2-1; the D gene is possibly TRBD1 (6 bases). The CDR3 sequence is 13 residues long. Germline V gene data show CDR1 as MDHEN and CDR2 as SYDVKM. Trimming pared 3 bases from V and 4 bases from J, leaving 7 bases between. CDR3 residues: CASSLTGYNEQFF. The DNA of the CDR3 is TGTGCCAGCAGTTTGACAGGATACAATGAGCAGTTCTTC.

This chain joins TRBV4-1 and TRBJ2-2; D is unresolved. The CDR3 sequence is 13 residues long. Trimming cost V 4 bases and J 3 bases, with 6 bases left between them. CDR1 is MGHRA, CDR2 YSYEKL, per germline. The CDR3 region has the DNA TGCGCCAGCAGCCCCCTAGACACCGGGGAGCTGTTTTTT. Amino acid sequence: CASSPLDTGELFF.

The chain has TRBV9 and TRBJ2-5; 9 nucleotides agree with TRBD2. The J segment lost 4 bases and the V segment lost 0 bases, leaving 10 bases of the junction unmatched. Germline V gene data show CDR1 as SGDLS and CDR2 as YYNGEE. This CDR3 spans 17 amino acids. Here the CDR3 DNA reads TGTGCCAGCAGCGTAGGCGGTGCGGGGGGGCCGTCAGAGACCCAGTACTTC. Protein: CASSVGGAGGPSETQYF.

The chain uses TRBV27 and TRBJ2-5, with a possible D match to TRBD1 (6 bases). Trimming took 2 bases from V and 4 from J, leaving 26 bases between them. CDR1 is MNHEY and CDR2 is SMNVEV in the germline V gene (reference sequence). The CDR3 runs to 19 residues. CDR3 bases: TGTGCCAGCAGTTTAACCTACCACAGATGGACAGACCAAAGAGAGACCCAGTACTTC. This codes for CASSLTYHRWTDQRETQYF.

This clone was seen a few times. The chain carries TRBV30 and TRBJ1-5, with TRBD1 as a possible D gene (5 bases). The CDR3 is 14 amino acids. Germline values: CDR1 GTSNPN, CDR2 SVGIG (reference sequence). Trimming left V 3 bases short and J 3 bases short, with 12 bases between. The CDR3 protein is CAWRKTGNNQPQHF. CDR3 sequence (DNA): TGTGCCTGGAGGAAAACAGGTAACAATCAGCCCCAGCATTTT.

The J gene is TRBJ2-7, the V gene TRBV25-1; TRBD1 matches at 8 bases. The V gene end was trimmed by 4 bases and the J gene end by 1 base; junction bases not matched to a gene: 9. The CDR3 consists of 16 residues. Germline CDR1 and CDR2: MGHDK and SYGVNS. The DNA for the CDR3 is TGTGCCAGCAGTGCCCGACAGGGGAGCCCGTCCTACGAGCAGTACTTC. It encodes CASSARQGSPSYEQYF.

This clone turned up a few times. The gene calls are TRBV2 and TRBJ2-7; D gene ambiguous. Germline V gene data show CDR1 as SNHLY and CDR2 as FYNNEI. V shed 6 bases and J shed 3 bases, with 9 bases lying between them. The CDR3 runs to 12 residues. CDR3: CASRVADYEQYF. The CDR3 DNA is TGTGCCAGCAGAGTGGCCGACTACGAGCAGTACTTC.

CDR3 nucleotides: TGTGCCAGCAGTTCCCGGACAGCCGATTATGGCTACACCTTC. This encodes CASSSRTADYGYTF. J is TRBJ1-2 and V is TRBV6-5, with D perhaps matching TRBD1 (6 bases). Trimming cost V 4 bases and J 5 bases, with 14 bases left between them. The CDR3 extends over 14 amino acids. CDR1 and CDR2 from the germline V gene are MNHEY and SVGAGI.

The chain couples TRBV11-1 to TRBJ2-2; tentatively, D is TRBD2 (7 bases). The CDR3 contains 14 residues. Trimming shortened V by 1 base and J by 5 bases, and 8 bases separated the two germline ends. Germline values: CDR1 SGHAT, CDR2 FQDESV (reference sequence). The DNA of the CDR3 is TGTGCCAGCAGCTTAGAGGGGGGGACCGGGGAGCTGTTTTTT. Translated, it gives CASSLEGGTGELFF. Together with reference TRBV11-1 and TRBJ2-2, the CDR3 gives the full variable domain: EAEVAQSPRYKITEKSQAVAFWCDPISGHATLYWYRQILGQGPELLVQFQDESVVDDSQLPKDRFSAERLKGVDSTLKIQPAELGDSAMYLCASSLEGGTGELFFGEGSRLTVL.

J is TRBJ1-2 and V is TRBV4-2, with TRBD1 as a possible D gene (6 bases). The CDR3 length is 12 residues. Per germline, CDR1 LGHNA and CDR2 YNFKEQ. Trimming pared 4 bases from V and 4 bases from J, leaving 7 bases between. The CDR3 bases are TGTGCCAGCAGCCCGACAGGCTATGGCTACACCTTC. Translation: CASSPTGYGYTF.

J is TRBJ2-3 and V is TRBV7-3; a weak D match, TRBD1 (5 bases). Germline CDR1 reads SGHTA; CDR2 reads FQGTGA. Trimming cost V 5 bases and J 2 bases, with 17 bases left between them. This CDR3 region has 16 residues. The CDR3 nucleotides read TGTGCCAGCAGCCCCCTGGGCCTTGGACACACAGATACGCAGTATTTT. Translated, it gives CASSPLGLGHTDTQYF.

The V call is TRBV5-5, the J call TRBJ2-2; weak D call: TRBD1 (5 bases). The CDR3 has 15 amino acids. The germline V and J ends were trimmed by 1 base and 4 bases, with 11 bases remaining between them. CDR1 is SGHKS and CDR2 is YYEKEE in the germline V gene (reference sequence). CDR3 nucleotides: TGTGCCAGCAGCTTGATCCAGGGTGGCACCGGGGAGCTGTTTTTT. Amino acids: CASSLIQGGTGELFF.

This clone was observed a single time. The chain couples TRBV6-5 to TRBJ2-2; tentatively, D is TRBD2 (5 bases). Germline V CDR1 and CDR2: MNHEY, SVGAGI. This CDR3 region has 14 residues. Trimming took off 2 bases at V and 5 bases at J, with 9 bases between the two ends. The DNA for the CDR3 is TGTGCCAGCAGTTACCCCGGAGGTACCGGGGAGCTGTTTTTT. This sequence encodes CASSYPGGTGELFF.

V usage is TRBV14 and J usage is TRBJ2-3; tentatively, D is TRBD2 (7 bases). The V end was cut by 1 base, the J end by 3 bases, with 14 bases between. Germline loops: CDR1 SGHDN, CDR2 FVKESK. This CDR3 is 16 amino acids long. The CDR3 protein is CASSQVRGGRTDTQYF. Written as DNA, the CDR3 is TGTGCCAGCAGCCAAGTGCGCGGGGGCCGGACAGATACGCAGTATTTT.

This sequence joins TRBV6-4 and TRBJ1-2; D unclear. Germline V CDR1 and CDR2: MRHNA, SNTAGT. Trimming stripped 10 bases from V and 2 bases from J, with 11 bases between. This CDR3 spans 12 amino acids. CDR3 in DNA: TGTGCCACAAGAACACAGAACTATGGCTACACCTTC. It translates to CATRTQNYGYTF.

The V call is TRBV6-5, the J call TRBJ1-2; D is ambiguous. CDR3 size: 13 residues. V was shortened by 4 bases and J by 0 bases, with 6 bases between the two germline ends. CDR1 is MNHEY, CDR2 SVGAGI, per germline. CDR3 residues: CASSFLTNYGYTF. The CDR3, as DNA: TGTGCCAGCAGTTTCTTAACTAACTATGGCTACACCTTC.